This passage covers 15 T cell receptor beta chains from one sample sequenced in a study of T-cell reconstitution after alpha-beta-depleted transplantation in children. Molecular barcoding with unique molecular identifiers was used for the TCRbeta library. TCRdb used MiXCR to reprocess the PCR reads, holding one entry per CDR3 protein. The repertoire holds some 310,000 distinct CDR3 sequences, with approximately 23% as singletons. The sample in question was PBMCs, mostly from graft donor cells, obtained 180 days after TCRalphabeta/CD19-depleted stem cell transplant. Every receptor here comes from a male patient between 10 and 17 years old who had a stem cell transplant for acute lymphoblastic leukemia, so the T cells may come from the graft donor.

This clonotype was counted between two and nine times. CDR3: CASSSPGRGNQPQHF. The CDR3 bases are TGTGCCAGCAGCTCCCCGGGAAGGGGCAATCAGCCCCAGCATTTT. The V gene is TRBV5-5, the J gene TRBJ1-5, with D unresolved. V dropped 3 bases and J dropped 2 bases, with 12 bases sitting between them. The CDR3 is 15 residues long. The germline CDR1 and CDR2 sequences are SGHKS and YYEKEE (reference sequence).

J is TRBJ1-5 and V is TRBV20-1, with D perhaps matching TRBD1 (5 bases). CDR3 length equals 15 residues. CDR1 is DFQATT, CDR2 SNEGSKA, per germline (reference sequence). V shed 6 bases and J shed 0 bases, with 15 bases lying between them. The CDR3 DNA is TGCAGTGCCAGACGCCGGGGGGATAGCAATCAGCCCCAGCATTTT. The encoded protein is CSARRRGDSNQPQHF.

The CDR3 loop is CSALYPTGGLAGGNEQFF. CDR3 DNA sequence: TGCAGCGCCCTGTACCCAACAGGGGGGCTAGCGGGAGGCAATGAGCAGTTCTTC. The chain carries TRBV29-1 and TRBJ2-1, with 11 bases fitting TRBD2. J gave up 6 bases and V 7 bases, and 20 bases lay outside the gene matches. The V gene's germline CDR1 is SQVTM and CDR2 ANQGSEA. The CDR3 has 18 residues.

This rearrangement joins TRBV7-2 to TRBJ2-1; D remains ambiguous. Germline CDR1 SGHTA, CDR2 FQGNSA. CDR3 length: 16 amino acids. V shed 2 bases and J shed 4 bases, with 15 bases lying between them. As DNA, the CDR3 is TGTGCCAGCAGCTTAATCTTGTTGGGGATATACAATGAGCAGTTCTTC. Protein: CASSLILLGIYNEQFF.

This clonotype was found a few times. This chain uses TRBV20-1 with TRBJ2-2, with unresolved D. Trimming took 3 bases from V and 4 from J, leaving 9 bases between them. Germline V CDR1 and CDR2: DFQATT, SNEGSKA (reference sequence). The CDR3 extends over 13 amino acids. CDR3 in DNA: TGCAGTGCTAGGGGTCTGACCACCGGGGAGCTGTTTTTT. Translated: CSARGLTTGELFF.

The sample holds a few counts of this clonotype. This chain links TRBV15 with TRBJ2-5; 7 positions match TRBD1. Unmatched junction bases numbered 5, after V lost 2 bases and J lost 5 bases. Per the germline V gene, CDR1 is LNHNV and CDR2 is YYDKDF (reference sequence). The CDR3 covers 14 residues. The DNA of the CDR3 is TGTGCCACCAGCAGAAGGGGGCCGGGGGAGACCCAGTACTTC. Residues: CATSRRGPGETQYF.

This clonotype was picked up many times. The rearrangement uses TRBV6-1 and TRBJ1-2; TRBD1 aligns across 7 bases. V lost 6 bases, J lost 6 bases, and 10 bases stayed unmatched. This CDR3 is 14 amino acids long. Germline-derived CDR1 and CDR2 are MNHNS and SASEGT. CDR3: CASRVTGRVNGYTF. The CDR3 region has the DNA TGTGCCAGCAGAGTGACAGGGCGAGTAAATGGCTACACCTTC.

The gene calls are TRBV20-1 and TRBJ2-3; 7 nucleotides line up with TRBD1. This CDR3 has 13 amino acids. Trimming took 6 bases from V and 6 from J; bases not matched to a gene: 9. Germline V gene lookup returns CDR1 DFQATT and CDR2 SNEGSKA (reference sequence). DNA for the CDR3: TGCAGTGCCCTCGACAGGGACCCCGATACGCAGTATTTT. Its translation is CSALDRDPDTQYF.

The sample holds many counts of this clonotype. This chain's CDR3 is CASSRGLVEYSNYGYTF. CDR3 DNA sequence: TGCGCCAGCAGCCGGGGGCTCGTGGAGTATTCTAACTATGGCTACACCTTC. The chain uses TRBV4-1 and TRBJ1-2, with TRBD1 as a possible D gene (6 bases). The V and J ends lost 4 bases and 0 bases respectively, with 18 bases between them. The CDR3 contains 17 residues. CDR1 MGHRA and CDR2 YSYEKL come from the germline V gene.

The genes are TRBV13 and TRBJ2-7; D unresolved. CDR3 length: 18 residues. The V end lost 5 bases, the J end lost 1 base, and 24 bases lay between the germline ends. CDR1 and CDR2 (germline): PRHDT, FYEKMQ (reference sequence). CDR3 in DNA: TGTGCCAGCAGCCCCTTAAGGTCGACCGGGCCGAGTTCCTACGAGCAGTACTTC. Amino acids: CASSPLRSTGPSSYEQYF. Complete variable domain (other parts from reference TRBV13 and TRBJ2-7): AAGVIQSPRHLIKEKRETATLKCYPIPRHDTVYWYQQGPGQDPQFLISFYEKMQSDKGSIPDRFSAQQFSDYHSELNMSSLELGDSALYFCASSPLRSTGPSSYEQYFGPGTRLTVT.

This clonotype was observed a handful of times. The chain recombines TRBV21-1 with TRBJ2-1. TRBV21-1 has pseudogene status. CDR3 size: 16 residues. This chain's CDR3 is CASSKEGTSSDNEQFF. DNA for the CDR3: TGTGCCAGCAGCAAAGAGGGTACGTCCTCGGACAATGAGCAGTTCTTC.

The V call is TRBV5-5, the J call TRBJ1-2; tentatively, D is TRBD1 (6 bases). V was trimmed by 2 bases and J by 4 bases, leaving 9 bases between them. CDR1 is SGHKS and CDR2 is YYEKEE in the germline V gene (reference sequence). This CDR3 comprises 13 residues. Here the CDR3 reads CASSFTDSYGYTF. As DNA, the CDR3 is TGTGCCAGCAGCTTCACGGACAGCTATGGCTACACCTTC.

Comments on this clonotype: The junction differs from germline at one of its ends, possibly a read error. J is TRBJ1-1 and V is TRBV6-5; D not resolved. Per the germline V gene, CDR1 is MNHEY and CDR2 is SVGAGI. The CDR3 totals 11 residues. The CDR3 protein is CASSYGESSIF. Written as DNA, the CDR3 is TGTGCCAGCAGTTACGGGGAGTCCTCCATTTTC.

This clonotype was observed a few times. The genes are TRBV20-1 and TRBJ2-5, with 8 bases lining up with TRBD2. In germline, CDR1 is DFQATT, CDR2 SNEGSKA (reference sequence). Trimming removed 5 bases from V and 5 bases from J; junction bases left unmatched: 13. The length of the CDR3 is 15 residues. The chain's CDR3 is CSAPHQREIRETQYF. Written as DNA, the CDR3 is TGCAGTGCTCCTCACCAGCGGGAGATCCGGGAGACCCAGTACTTC.

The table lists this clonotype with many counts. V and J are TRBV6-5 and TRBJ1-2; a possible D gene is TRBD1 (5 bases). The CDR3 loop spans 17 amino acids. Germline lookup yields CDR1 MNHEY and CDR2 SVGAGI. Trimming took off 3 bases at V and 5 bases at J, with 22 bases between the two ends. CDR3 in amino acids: CASSYSSGTAPLYGYTF. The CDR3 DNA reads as TGTGCCAGCAGTTATTCTTCCGGGACGGCACCTTTATATGGCTACACCTTC.